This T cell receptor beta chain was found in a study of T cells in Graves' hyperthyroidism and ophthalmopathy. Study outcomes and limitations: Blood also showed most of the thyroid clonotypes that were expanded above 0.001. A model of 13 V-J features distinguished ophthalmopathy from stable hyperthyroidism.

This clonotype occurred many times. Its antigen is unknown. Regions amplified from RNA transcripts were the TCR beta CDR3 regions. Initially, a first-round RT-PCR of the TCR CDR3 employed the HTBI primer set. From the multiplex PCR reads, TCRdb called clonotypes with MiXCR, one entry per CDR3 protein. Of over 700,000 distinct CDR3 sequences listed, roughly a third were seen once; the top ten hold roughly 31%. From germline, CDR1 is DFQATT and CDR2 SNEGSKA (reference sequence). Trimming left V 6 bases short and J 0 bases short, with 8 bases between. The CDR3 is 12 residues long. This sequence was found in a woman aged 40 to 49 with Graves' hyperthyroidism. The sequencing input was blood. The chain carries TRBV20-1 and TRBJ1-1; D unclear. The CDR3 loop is CSANRMNTEAFF. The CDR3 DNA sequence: TGCAGTGCGAATAGGATGAACACTGAAGCTTTCTTT.